This T cell receptor beta chain emerged from a study of T cell repertoires in cytomegalovirus infection (dated by TCRdb to about 2019). Regarding the complete study: Peptide stimulations targeted recently identified HLA-C-restricted CMV epitopes, whose presentation resists viral immunomodulation, together with well-studied HLA-B-restricted epitopes. Donor HLA type was relevant to the analysis, because carriage of CMV infection together with the matching HLA type was indicated by public TCR beta signatures.

These reads were obtained on an Illumina HiSeq 1500. The public reads were run again by TCRdb, first through fastp at Q25 and then through MiXCR, and only productive beta chains were kept. Rows matching on CDR3 protein sequence are summarized as one entry with the most common DNA and genes. Here the sample has roughly 800,000 distinct CDR3 sequences; almost 30% occur a single time. The ten largest account for roughly 13% of the sample. In regard to this clonotype: Its antigen remains unidentified. Base qualities are not recorded, but no much larger clone differs from it by a single base.

The CDR3 holds 14 amino acids from the cysteine to the phenylalanine. The CDR3 DNA has 42 bases and is translated from base 1. V loses 4 bases of germline sequence and J loses 2 bases, and the interval between the two ends is 12 bases. What this sample's treatment or condition label stands for: in vitro stimulation with specific CMV peptide epitopes to enrich CMV-specific T cells. The full study reports these points: The ex vivo response was dominated by HLA-C-restricted CMV-specific TCR beta clonotypes, which also provided the single most frequent clonotype in two of eight donors. In both this cohort and an independent cohort of more than 350 donors, the cumulative frequency of public TCR beta family members distinguished carriers of CMV infection plus the relevant HLA type.

This clonotype was sampled from a human donor in good health (CMV status not recorded). Some clones in this sample may be carry-over from other donors' samples. Sequencing was performed on cultured CD8+ T cells from PBMCs, taken from culture after CMV antigen stimulation. The receptor chain draws on TRBV12-3 or TRBV12-4 and TRBJ2-7; matching of 5 bases hints at TRBD2 as the D gene. The CDR3 here reads CASSSIGNPYEQYF. The DNA sequence reads TGTGCCAGCAGTTCCATCGGGAACCCCTACGAGCAGTACTTC.